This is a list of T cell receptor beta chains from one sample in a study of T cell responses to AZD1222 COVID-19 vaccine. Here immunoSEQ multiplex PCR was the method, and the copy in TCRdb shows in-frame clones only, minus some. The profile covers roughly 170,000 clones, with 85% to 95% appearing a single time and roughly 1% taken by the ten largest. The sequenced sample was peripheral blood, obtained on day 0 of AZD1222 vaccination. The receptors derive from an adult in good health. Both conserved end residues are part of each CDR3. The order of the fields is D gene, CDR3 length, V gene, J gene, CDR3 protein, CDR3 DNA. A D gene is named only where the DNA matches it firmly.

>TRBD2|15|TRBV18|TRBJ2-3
CASSPAASGEDTQYF
TGTGCCAGCTCACCGGCTGCTAGCGGGGAGGATACGCAGTATTTT
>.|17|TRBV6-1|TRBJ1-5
CASSGGRPTHSNQPQHF
TGTGCCAGCAGTGGGGGACGCCCAACCCATAGCAATCAGCCCCAGCATTTT
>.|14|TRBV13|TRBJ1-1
CASSPWTGNTEAFF
TGTGCCAGCAGCCCATGGACGGGGAACACTGAAGCTTTCTTT
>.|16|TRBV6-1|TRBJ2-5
CASSVFKRGRGETQYF
TGTGCCAGCAGTGTCTTTAAGAGGGGCCGGGGAGAGACCCAGTACTTC
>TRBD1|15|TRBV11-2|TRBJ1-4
CASSRWDSSNEKLFF
TGTGCCAGCAGCCGTTGGGACAGTTCTAATGAAAAACTGTTTTTT
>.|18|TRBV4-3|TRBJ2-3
CASSQDLRGAVGTDTQYF
TGCGCCAGCAGCCAAGATTTACGGGGGGCGGTCGGCACAGATACGCAGTATTTT
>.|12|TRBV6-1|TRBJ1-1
CASSERGVEAFF
TGTGCCAGCAGTGAGCGTGGGGTTGAAGCTTTCTTT
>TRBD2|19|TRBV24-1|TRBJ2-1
CATSEGASGGGPRADEQFF
TGTGCCACCAGCGAGGGTGCTAGCGGGGGGGGCCCGAGGGCGGATGAGCAGTTCTTC
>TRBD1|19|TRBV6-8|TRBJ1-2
CASSYPGGGQGPRTYGYTF
TGTGCCAGCAGTTACCCGGGTGGGGGACAGGGTCCCCGGACATATGGCTACACCTTC
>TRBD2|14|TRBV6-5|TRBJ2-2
CASSSGEGTGELFF
TGTGCCAGCAGTTCGGGGGAGGGAACCGGGGAGCTGTTTTTT
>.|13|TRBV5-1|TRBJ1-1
CASSLRGNTEAFF
TGCGCCAGCAGCTTAAGGGGGAACACTGAAGCTTTCTTT
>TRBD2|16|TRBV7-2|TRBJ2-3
CASSLRLGGAFDTQYF
TGTGCCAGCAGCTTACGCCTCGGGGGGGCCTTTGATACGCAGTATTTT
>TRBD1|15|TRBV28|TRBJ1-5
CASSMGTGYNQPQHF
TGTGCCAGCAGCATGGGGACAGGGTATAATCAGCCCCAGCATTTT
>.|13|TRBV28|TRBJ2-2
CAGRTANTGELFF
TGTGCCGGACGGACAGCGAACACCGGGGAGCTGTTTTTT
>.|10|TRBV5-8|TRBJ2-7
CASSLYEQYF
TGTGCCAGCAGCTTGTACGAGCAGTACTTC
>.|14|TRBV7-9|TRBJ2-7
CASSYTGLSYEQYF
TGTGCCAGCAGCTACACAGGACTGTCCTACGAGCAGTACTTC